This record looks at one T cell receptor beta chain sequence and its context. The length of the CDR3 is 12 residues. CDR1 and CDR2 (germline): GTSNPN, SVGIG (reference sequence). V lost 1 base to trimming and J lost 12 bases; unmatched junction nucleotides: 4. Profiling relied on immunoSEQ multiplex PCR, and the TCRdb table lists in-frame clones only, not all of them. Among roughly 180,000 clones listed, 85% to 90% were seen once. This entry comes from a study of blood T cell repertoires in COVID-19. Source material: peripheral blood. The clonotype originates from a man aged 65 to 85 with active or convalescent COVID-19. The chain joins TRBV30 to TRBJ2-1; TRBD1 agrees at 9 bases. DNA for the CDR3: TGTGCCTGGAGTGGGGACAGGGTTGGGCAGTTCTTC. This sequence encodes CAWSGDRVGQFF.